This T cell receptor beta chain was identified during a study of blood T cells in healthy people across ages (dated by TCRdb to between 2015 and 2016). Regarding the study in general: In model experiments, template switching captured about one uniquely barcoded TCR beta cDNA molecule for every two T cells. The study analyzed two additional independent replicas of 1 million unique cDNA reads from the same blood draw for two donors, one aged 18 to 30 and one aged 80 or older. The donors were divided into four age groups: young (average approximately 15 years), middle-aged (approximately 39), aged (62) and long-lived (82). Donors of different ages were randomly distributed across sequencing lanes to avoid experimental bias. The study measured age-related changes in TCR beta repertoire diversity using deep sequencing normalized with unique cDNA molecular identifiers. The paper's findings and limits, for the study overall: Because profiling used bulk unsorted PBMCs, naive and antigen-experienced compartments could not be compared conclusively. Compared with the aged group, the long-lived group had more naive CD4+ T cells, fewer expanded clones and increased TCR diversity, suggesting age selection. Observed TCR beta diversity per million T cells fell roughly linearly with age, and a significant reduction was already apparent by age around 39. Because donor CMV infection status was unknown, age-related changes in expanded clonotypes were potentially confounded. Estimates of total diversity from one million sequenced T cells were regarded as lower bounds and underestimates. Observed TCR beta diversity correlated strongly with the percentage of naive T cells measured by flow cytometry.

Libraries were built with 5' RACE. This sample was sequenced with an Illumina HiSeq 2500. The second PCR ran for about 6 to 11 cycles and used a J-beta primer mix along with a sample-barcoded 5' primer. Each TCR beta cDNA molecule received a unique molecular identifier from a template-switch 5' adaptor carrying 12 random nucleotides. Each sample yielded at least 2.5 million CDR3-containing paired-end reads. First-strand cDNA was synthesized from all RNA with the Mint cDNA synthesis kit, primed by a TRBC-specific oligonucleotide. Following uracil-DNA glycosylase treatment, all cDNA underwent a first 18-cycle PCR with the universal primers M1SS and BC2_uni_R. The paper's processing steps were these. Normalization of each sample was performed by random selection of 1 million high-quality reads, each carrying a distinct molecular identifier. Instead of being binned into consensus sequences, reads that shared molecular identifiers were thrown out. CDR3 identification, clonotype clustering and error correction used MiTCR with a Q25 quality threshold and the strictest error-elimination algorithm. A nonparametric unseen species model using Euler transformation provided a lower-bound estimate of total TCR beta diversity. Starting from the raw public reads, TCRdb applied fastp trimming at Q25, assembled clones with MiXCR and retained in-frame beta chains. Every entry covers one CDR3 protein and lists the most common genes and DNA from its rows. The V and J calls and clone size come from TCRdb's table, not from the authors' own analysis. The sample table lists some 710,000 distinct CDR3 sequences, about 42% of them with a count of one. The ten largest account for 15% to 20% of the sample.

Systemically healthy Caucasian individuals from Russia, roughly 40 in total and aged roughly 6 to 95 years, were included as donors. Each donor gave about 9.7 milliliters of peripheral blood, drawn into EDTA-treated Vacutainer tubes. Ficoll-Paque density-gradient centrifugation was used to isolate PBMCs, with at least 6.5 million per sample. Total RNA, at least 6 micrograms per sample, was extracted from PBMCs with Trizol reagent. For every donor, flow cytometry on a PBMC aliquot measured the percentage of naive CD45RAhigh/CD27high T cells. On this clonotype itself: Its antigen target is currently unknown. Base qualities are not recorded, but no much larger clone differs from it by a single base.

Sequencing was done on a sample of blood. This sequence originates from a man older than 75 in good health.

Here the CDR3 is given as CASSQVSVGNSNSPLHF. The nucleotide sequence reads TGTGCCAGCAGCCAAGTATCGGTAGGAAATTCTAATTCACCCCTCCACTTT. The chain was built from TRBV3-1 and TRBJ1-6; the D gene cannot be named for sure. The trim is 1 base for V and 6 bases for J, with a gap of 16 bases between the germline ends. The cysteine opens and the phenylalanine closes a CDR3 of 17 amino acids. Only the CDR3 region is kept as DNA, spanning 51 bases read in frame from base 1. Taken from the germline V gene (reference sequence), the CDR1 and CDR2 loops are LGHDT and YNNKEL.